Following are 29 T cell receptor beta chains from one sample sequenced in a study of T cell repertoires in cytomegalovirus infection. One entry per CDR3 protein, called by TCRdb with MiXCR from the reads. The table records over 200,000 distinct CDR3 sequences, approximately 13% of them present only once. Sequenced sample: PBMCs. Every receptor here comes from a human donor in good health (CMV status not recorded). Some clones in this sample may be carry-over from other donors' samples.

This clonotype was seen a few times. The rearrangement joins TRBV20-1 to TRBJ1-5; a weak D match, TRBD1 (6 bases). Germline CDR1 and CDR2: DFQATT and SNEGSKA (reference sequence). Trimming stripped 3 bases from V and 4 bases from J, with 13 bases between. The CDR3 has 14 amino acids. The CDR3 DNA reads as TGCAGTGCTAGTGACGACAGGAGAAATCAGCCCCAGCATTTT. Translation: CSASDDRRNQPQHF.

This clonotype was picked up many times. V is TRBV6-1 and J is TRBJ1-4; D is ambiguous. CDR3 size: 15 residues. Germline V gene lookup returns CDR1 MNHNS and CDR2 SASEGT. V lost 7 bases to trimming and J lost 0 bases, with 12 bases between them. Written as DNA, the CDR3 is TGTGCCAGCAACTCTTGGGATGCAACTAATGAAAAACTGTTTTTT. Amino acids: CASNSWDATNEKLFF.

The chain uses TRBV5-6 and TRBJ2-2; no firm D call. V lost 1 base to trimming and J lost 6 bases, with 16 bases between them. The CDR3 runs 16 residues. Looked up from germline, CDR1 is SGHDT and CDR2 is YYEEEE. The CDR3 nucleotides are TGTGCCAGCAGCTTGAGGCTAGTCATCGTCCCCGGGGAGCTGTTTTTT. Protein sequence: CASSLRLVIVPGELFF. Based on the CDR3 plus reference TRBV5-6 and TRBJ2-2, the full variable domain is DAGVTQSPTHLIKTRGQQVTLRCSPKSGHDTVSWYQQALGQGPQFIFQYYEEEERQRGNFPDRFSGHQFPNYSSELNVNALLLGDSALYLCASSLRLVIVPGELFFGEGSRLTVL.

This clonotype appeared a few times. The genes are TRBV28 and TRBJ1-5; D gene unclear. With 9 bases removed from V and 2 bases from J, the gap between germline ends came to 14 bases. The germline V gene has CDR1 MDHEN and CDR2 SYDVKM. This CDR3 has 14 amino acids. Here the CDR3 reads CASKEKRGNQPQHF. CDR3 bases: TGTGCCAGTAAAGAAAAGCGGGGCAATCAGCCCCAGCATTTT.

This clonotype was observed many times. The chain employs TRBV6-4 and TRBJ2-3; 7 positions match TRBD2. Germline values: CDR1 MRHNA, CDR2 SNTAGT. V gave up 4 bases and J gave up 6 bases; unmatched junction bases: 7. The CDR3 runs to 14 residues. CDR3 in amino acids: CASSAGGRRDTQYF. The CDR3 coding sequence is TGTGCCAGCAGTGCCGGGGGGAGAAGGGATACGCAGTATTTT.

The chain joins TRBV29-1 to TRBJ2-6, with a weak D call TRBD2 (5 bases). This CDR3 is 15 amino acids long. V lost 7 bases to trimming and J lost 3 bases, with 16 bases between them. The V gene's germline CDR1 is SQVTM and CDR2 ANQGSEA. Here the CDR3 reads CSAAGGLSGANVLTF. CDR3 sequence (DNA): TGCAGCGCCGCCGGAGGTCTGAGTGGGGCCAACGTCCTGACTTTC.

This clonotype was recorded only once. This CDR3 fails to terminate in the conserved phenylalanine or tryptophan, so it likely reflects a read error. CDR3 sequence: CTFMGAAWNTEAFC. The DNA for the CDR3 is TGCACCTTTATGGGCGCCGCCTGGAACACTGAAGCTTTCTGT. J is TRBJ1-1 and V is TRBV29-1; D not certain. This CDR3 region has 14 residues. In germline, CDR1 is SQVTM, CDR2 ANQGSEA.

Many counts were recorded for this clonotype. The V and J genes are TRBV19 and TRBJ1-2; D gene ambiguous. Germline assignment: CDR1 LNHDA and CDR2 SQIVND (reference sequence). The CDR3 length is 15 residues. Trimming took off 5 bases at V and 6 bases at J, with 19 bases between the two ends. The chain's CDR3 is CASSLTLDASNGYTF. The CDR3 DNA reads TGTGCCAGTAGTTTGACCTTGGACGCTTCCAATGGCTACACCTTC.

The chain's CDR3 is CASSPSRGLNTEAFF. The DNA for the CDR3 is TGTGCCAGCAGTCCGAGCAGGGGGTTGAACACTGAAGCTTTCTTT. V gene TRBV25-1 combines with J gene TRBJ1-1, with 7 nucleotides matching TRBD1. Germline values: CDR1 MGHDK, CDR2 SYGVNS. V lost 5 bases and J lost 0; bases outside the gene matches: 6. This CDR3 has 15 residues.

In this sample, this clonotype turned up a few times. This sequence joins TRBV9 and TRBJ2-1, with D perhaps TRBD2 (5 bases). CDR3 length: 15 amino acids. V was shortened by 0 bases and J by 3 bases, with 10 bases between the two germline ends. Germline assignment: CDR1 SGDLS and CDR2 YYNGEE. The CDR3 sequence: CASSVEEEFYNEQFF. In DNA, the CDR3 is TGTGCCAGCAGCGTAGAGGAGGAGTTCTACAATGAGCAGTTCTTC.

This clonotype was detected only a few times. V and J are TRBV19 and TRBJ2-5; D might be TRBD1 or TRBD2, each matching 5 bases. The V and J ends lost 7 bases and 3 bases respectively, with 15 bases between them. The CDR3 sequence is 14 residues long. From germline, CDR1 is LNHDA and CDR2 SQIVND (reference sequence). In DNA form, the CDR3 reads TGTGCCAGTATCCGGGGCGGGCAGGAAGAGACCCAGTACTTC. Protein product: CASIRGGQEETQYF.

This clonotype was counted at least ten times. The chain is built from TRBV20-1 and TRBJ2-7; tentatively, D is TRBD1 (5 bases). V was cut by 5 bases and J by 2 bases, with 13 bases left in between. Germline CDR1 reads DFQATT; CDR2 reads SNEGSKA (reference sequence). The CDR3 loop spans 13 amino acids. The CDR3 bases are TGCAGTGCTCCTGACAGCCTAACCTACGAGCAGTACTTC. This encodes CSAPDSLTYEQYF.

This clonotype was seen a handful of times. This chain joins TRBV4-1 and TRBJ2-1, with TRBD2 matching over 14 bases. This CDR3 comprises 17 residues. J was trimmed by 7 bases and V by 3 bases; bases with no gene match: 8. Germline CDR1 and CDR2: MGHRA and YSYEKL. CDR3 nucleotides: TGCGCCAGCAGCCACATCGGACTAGCGGGAGGCCGAAATGAGCAGTTCTTC. Encoded protein: CASSHIGLAGGRNEQFF.

The V gene is TRBV2, the J gene TRBJ2-3; no clear D gene. The CDR3 contains 13 residues. In germline, CDR1 is SNHLY, CDR2 FYNNEI. V lost 6 bases, J lost 2 bases, and 9 bases lay in between. In nucleotides, the CDR3 is TGTGCCAGCAGGAGATTGACCACAGATACGCAGTATTTT. Its protein product is CASRRLTTDTQYF.

This clonotype was recorded many times. This chain connects TRBV18 to TRBJ1-2, with D possibly being TRBD1 (6 bases). The CDR3 spans 13 residues. V lost 5 bases and J lost 2, with 9 bases in between. Germline V gives CDR1 KGHSH, CDR2 LQKENI. The CDR3 DNA sequence: TGTGCCAGCTCAGCGGACAGAAACTATGGCTACACCTTC. It specifies CASSADRNYGYTF.

Comment on this clonotype: A clone one base away is much larger, so this may be a read error. The V and J genes are TRBV6-1 and TRBJ2-2, with TRBD1 matching 8 bases. The trim removed 6 bases at V and 3 bases at J, leaving 6 bases unmatched. The CDR3 covers 15 residues. Germline V gives CDR1 MNHNS, CDR2 SASEGT. Here the CDR3 reads CASSSGGVDTGELFF. Written as DNA, the CDR3 is TGTGCCAGCAGCTCAGGGGGCGTGGACACCGGGGAGCTGTTTTTT.

This clonotype has a count of ten or more. This chain connects TRBV7-2 to TRBJ2-7, with TRBD2 identical over 14 bases. J gave up 0 bases and V 5 bases, and 9 bases lay outside the gene matches. CDR1 and CDR2 from the germline V gene are SGHTA and FQGNSA. The CDR3 contains 18 residues. The CDR3 bases are TGTGCCAGCAGCCGCGCGGGACTAGCGGGAGCTTCCTCCTACGAGCAGTACTTC. Protein sequence: CASSRAGLAGASSYEQYF.

This clonotype was observed many times. The rearrangement uses TRBV7-2 and TRBJ2-1, with a tentative D call TRBD2 (6 bases). V was pared by 5 bases and J by 4 bases, with 21 bases between. This CDR3 spans 17 amino acids. CDR1 and CDR2 from the germline V gene are SGHTA and FQGNSA. Here the CDR3 reads CASSPLGLGGDYNEQFF. CDR3 in DNA: TGTGCCAGCAGCCCACTAGGTTTAGGCGGGGATTACAATGAGCAGTTCTTC.

This clonotype showed up just a few times. V gene TRBV4-1 combines with J gene TRBJ1-3, with D possibly matching TRBD1 (5 bases). Trimming took off 1 base at V and 2 bases at J, with 9 bases between the two ends. Germline CDR1 and CDR2: MGHRA and YSYEKL. The CDR3 totals 15 residues. The CDR3 DNA follows: TGCGCCAGCAGCCAAGTTTCGGGGCCTGGAAACACCATATATTTT. Encoded protein: CASSQVSGPGNTIYF.

Ten or more counts support this clonotype. The V and J genes are TRBV7-9 and TRBJ1-5; D may be TRBD1 (6 bases). The V end lost 4 bases, the J end lost 0 bases, and 13 bases lay between the germline ends. The CDR3 has 16 amino acids. Germline assignment: CDR1 SEHNR and CDR2 FQNEAQ (reference sequence). CDR3 protein: CASSSWEGGSNQPQHF. CDR3 nucleotides: TGTGCCAGCAGCTCCTGGGAGGGGGGTAGCAATCAGCCCCAGCATTTT.

This clonotype has a count of ten or more. The V and J genes are TRBV10-1 and TRBJ1-1; 7 bases agree with TRBD1. V gave up 10 bases and J gave up 6 bases; unmatched junction bases: 14. The CDR3 sequence is 14 residues long. Germline V gene data show CDR1 as WNHNN and CDR2 as SYGVQD (reference sequence). The CDR3 coding sequence is TGCGCCAAGCGCCCCGGCATCCAGGGGGCTGAAGCTTTCTTT. Protein: CAKRPGIQGAEAFF.

The table lists this clonotype with many counts. The rearrangement joins TRBV12-3 or TRBV12-4 to TRBJ1-1; possibly TRBD1 for D (5 bases). V was cut by 3 bases and J by 4 bases, with 12 bases left in between. The CDR3 has 14 amino acids. CDR3 amino acids: CASSFRVDGTEAFF. Written as DNA, the CDR3 is TGTGCCAGCAGTTTCAGGGTTGACGGCACTGAAGCTTTCTTT.

This clonotype occurred many times. The chain employs TRBV11-2 and TRBJ2-3; tentatively, D is TRBD1 or TRBD2 (5 bases each). V was clipped by 5 bases and J by 2 bases, with 14 bases between them. This CDR3 is built from 15 residues. Per the germline V gene, CDR1 is SGHAT and CDR2 is FQNNGV. Here the CDR3 DNA reads TGTGCCAGCAGCCTCTTGGGACCGAACACAGATACGCAGTATTTT. Translated, it gives CASSLLGPNTDTQYF. Full variable domain (rest looked up from reference TRBV11-2 and TRBJ2-3): EAGVAQSPRYKIIEKRQSVAFWCNPISGHATLYWYQQILGQGPKLLIQFQNNGVVDDSQLPKDRFSAERLKGVDSTLKIQPAKLEDSAVYLCASSLLGPNTDTQYFGPGTRLTVL.

This clonotype was seen only a few times. This chain connects TRBV4-1 to TRBJ2-1, with TRBD2 as a possible D gene (5 bases). CDR3 length equals 14 residues. CDR1 is MGHRA, CDR2 YSYEKL, per germline. V lost 1 base, J lost 6 bases, and 10 bases lay in between. CDR3 DNA: TGCGCCAGCAGCCAAGTGGGAGACCCCAATGAGCAGTTCTTC. Amino acid sequence: CASSQVGDPNEQFF.

This clonotype was picked up many times. CDR3 in amino acids: CASSRNYGYTF. The DNA for the CDR3 is TGTGCCAGCAGCCGGAACTATGGCTACACCTTC. V gene TRBV7-2 combines with J gene TRBJ1-2; D is undetermined. Germline assignment: CDR1 SGHTA and CDR2 FQGNSA. The CDR3 runs 11 residues. V dropped 5 bases and J dropped 2 bases, with 3 bases sitting between them.

This clonotype was seen repeatedly, ten times or more. The chain employs TRBV6-2 or TRBV6-3 and TRBJ2-2; 7 bases fit TRBD1. CDR3 length: 14 amino acids. Unmatched junction bases numbered 1, after V lost 6 bases and J lost 0 bases. Germline V lookup: CDR1 MNHEY, CDR2 SVGEGT. CDR3 nucleotide sequence: TGTGCCAGCAGACAGGGGCCGAACACCGGGGAGCTGTTTTTT. It translates to CASRQGPNTGELFF.

This clonotype was observed once. The chain uses TRBV5-4 and TRBJ1-1; 7 bases are a match to TRBD1. Per germline, CDR1 SGHNT and CDR2 YYREEE (reference sequence). Trimming took 5 bases from V and 3 from J; bases not matched to a gene: 7. This CDR3 spans 14 amino acids. The chain's CDR3 is CASRRAGGDTEAFF. CDR3 DNA sequence: TGTGCCAGCAGACGGGCAGGGGGGGACACTGAAGCTTTCTTT.

In its sample, this clonotype was seen a few times. The chain has TRBV18 and TRBJ1-4; 8 nucleotides match TRBD1. In germline, CDR1 is KGHSH, CDR2 LQKENI. Germline trimming cut 3 bases from V and 3 bases from J; bases unmatched to any gene: 3. The CDR3 extends over 15 amino acids. The CDR3 DNA is TGTGCCAGCTCACCCATACAGGGGGCTAATGAAAAACTGTTTTTT. This codes for CASSPIQGANEKLFF.

The gene calls are TRBV7-6 and TRBJ2-3, with 8 bases fitting TRBD2. The CDR3 has 16 amino acids. J gave up 1 base and V 2 bases, and 5 bases lay outside the gene matches. The germline CDR1 and CDR2 sequences are SGHVS and FNYEAQ. The chain's CDR3 is CASSLPGREGTDTQYF. The CDR3 DNA is TGTGCCAGCAGCTTACCCGGGCGGGAGGGCACAGATACGCAGTATTTT. The full variable domain, its missing parts supplied by reference TRBV7-6 and TRBJ2-3, is GAGVSQSPRYKVTKRGQDVALRCDPISGHVSLYWYRQALGQGPEFLTYFNYEAQQDKSGLPNDRFSAERPEGSISTLTIQRTEQRDSAMYRCASSLPGREGTDTQYFGPGTRLTVL.